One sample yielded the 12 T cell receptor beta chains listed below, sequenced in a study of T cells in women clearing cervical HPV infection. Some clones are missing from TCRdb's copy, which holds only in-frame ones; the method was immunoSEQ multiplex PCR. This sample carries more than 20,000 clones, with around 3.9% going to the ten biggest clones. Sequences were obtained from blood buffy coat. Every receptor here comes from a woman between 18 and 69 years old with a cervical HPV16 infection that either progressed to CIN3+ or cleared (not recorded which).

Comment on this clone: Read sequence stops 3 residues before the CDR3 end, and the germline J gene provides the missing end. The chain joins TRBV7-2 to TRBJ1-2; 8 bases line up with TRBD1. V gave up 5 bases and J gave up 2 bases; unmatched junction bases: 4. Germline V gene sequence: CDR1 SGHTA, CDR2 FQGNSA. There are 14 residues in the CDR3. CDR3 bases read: TGTGCCAGCAGCATAGGACAGGGAAACTATGGC. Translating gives CASSIGQGNYG. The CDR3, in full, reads CASSIGQGNYGYTF.

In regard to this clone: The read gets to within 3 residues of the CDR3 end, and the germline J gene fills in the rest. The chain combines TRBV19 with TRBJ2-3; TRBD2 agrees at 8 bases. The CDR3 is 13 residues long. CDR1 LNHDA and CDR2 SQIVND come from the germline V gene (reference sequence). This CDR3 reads CASHYSGEETQYF. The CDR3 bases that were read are TGTGCCAGCCACTATAGCGGGGAAGAGACG.

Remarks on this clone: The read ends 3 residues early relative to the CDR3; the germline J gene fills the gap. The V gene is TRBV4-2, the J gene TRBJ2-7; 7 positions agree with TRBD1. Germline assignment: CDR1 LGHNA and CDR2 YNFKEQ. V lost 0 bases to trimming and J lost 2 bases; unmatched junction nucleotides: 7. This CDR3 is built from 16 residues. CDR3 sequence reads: CASSQDETGMAYEQYF. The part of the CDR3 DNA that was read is TGTGCCAGCAGCCAAGATGAGACAGGGATGGCCTACGAG.

The CDR3 DNA, read in part, is TGTGCCACCAGCAGAAACAGGGTCTCTGGAAACACC. Its translation: CATSRNRVSGNT. The full CDR3 protein reads CATSRNRVSGNTIYF. This sequence joins TRBV15 and TRBJ1-3; D is possibly TRBD1 (6 bases). The read halts 3 residues ahead of the CDR3 end, with the missing end drawn from the germline J gene. From germline, CDR1 is LNHNV and CDR2 YYDKDF (reference sequence). This CDR3 comprises 15 residues. Trimming left V 2 bases short and J 0 bases short, with 8 bases between.

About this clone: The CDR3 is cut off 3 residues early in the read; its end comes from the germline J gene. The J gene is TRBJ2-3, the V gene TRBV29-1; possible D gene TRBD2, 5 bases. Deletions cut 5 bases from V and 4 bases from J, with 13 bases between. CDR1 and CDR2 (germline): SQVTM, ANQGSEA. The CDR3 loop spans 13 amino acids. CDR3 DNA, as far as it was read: TGCAGCGTTCCACCGGGGATACCAGATACG. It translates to CSVPPGIPDT. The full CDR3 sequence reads CSVPPGIPDTQYF.

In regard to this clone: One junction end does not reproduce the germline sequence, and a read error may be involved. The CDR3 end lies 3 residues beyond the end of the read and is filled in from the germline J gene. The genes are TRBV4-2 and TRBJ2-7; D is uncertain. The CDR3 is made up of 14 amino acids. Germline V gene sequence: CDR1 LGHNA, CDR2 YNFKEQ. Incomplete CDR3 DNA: TGCGCCAGCAGCCAAGCATCCCAATCCTACGAG. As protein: CASSQASQSYE. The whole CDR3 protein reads CASSQASQSYEQYF.

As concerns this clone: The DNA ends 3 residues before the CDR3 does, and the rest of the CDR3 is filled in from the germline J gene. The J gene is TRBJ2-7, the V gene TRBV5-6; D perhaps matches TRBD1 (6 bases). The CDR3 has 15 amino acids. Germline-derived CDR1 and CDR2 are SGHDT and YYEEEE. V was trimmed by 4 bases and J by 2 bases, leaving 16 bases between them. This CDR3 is CASSPPRGPTYEQYF. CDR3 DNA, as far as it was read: TGTGCCAGCAGCCCCCCCAGGGGACCGACCTACGAG. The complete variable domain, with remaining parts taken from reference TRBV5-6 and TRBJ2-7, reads DAGVTQSPTHLIKTRGQQVTLRCSPKSGHDTVSWYQQALGQGPQFIFQYYEEEERQRGNFPDRFSGHQFPNYSSELNVNALLLGDSALYLCASSPPRGPTYEQYFGPGTRLTVT.

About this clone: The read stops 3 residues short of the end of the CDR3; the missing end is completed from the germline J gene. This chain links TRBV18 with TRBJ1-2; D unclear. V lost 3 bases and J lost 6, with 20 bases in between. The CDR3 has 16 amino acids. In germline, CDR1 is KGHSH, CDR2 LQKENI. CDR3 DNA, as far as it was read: TGTGCCAGCTCACCGACCAGGATGGCCCTTGGCCATGGC. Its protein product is CASSPTRMALGHG. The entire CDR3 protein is CASSPTRMALGHGYTF. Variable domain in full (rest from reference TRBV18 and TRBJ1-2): NAGVMQNPRHLVRRRGQEARLRCSPMKGHSHVYWYRQLPEEGLKFMVYLQKENIIDESGMPKERFSAEFPKEGPSILRIQQVVRGDSAAYFCASSPTRMALGHGYTFGSGTRLTVV.

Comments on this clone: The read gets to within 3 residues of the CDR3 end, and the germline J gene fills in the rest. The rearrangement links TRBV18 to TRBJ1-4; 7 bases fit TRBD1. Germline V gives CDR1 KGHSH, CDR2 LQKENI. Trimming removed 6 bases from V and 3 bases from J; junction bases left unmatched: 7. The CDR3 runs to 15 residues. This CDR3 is CASSEDRAANEKLFF. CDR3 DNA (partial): TGTGCCAGCTCGGAAGACAGGGCTGCTAATGAAAAA.

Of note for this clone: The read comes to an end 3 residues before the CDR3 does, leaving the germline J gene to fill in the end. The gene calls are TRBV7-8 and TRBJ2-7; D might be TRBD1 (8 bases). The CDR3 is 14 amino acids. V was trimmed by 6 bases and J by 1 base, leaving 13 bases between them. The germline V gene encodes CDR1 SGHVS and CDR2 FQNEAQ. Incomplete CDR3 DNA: TGTGCCAGCAGTTCACAGGGGGGGTCCTACGAG. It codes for CASSSQGGSYE. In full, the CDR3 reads CASSSQGGSYEQYF.

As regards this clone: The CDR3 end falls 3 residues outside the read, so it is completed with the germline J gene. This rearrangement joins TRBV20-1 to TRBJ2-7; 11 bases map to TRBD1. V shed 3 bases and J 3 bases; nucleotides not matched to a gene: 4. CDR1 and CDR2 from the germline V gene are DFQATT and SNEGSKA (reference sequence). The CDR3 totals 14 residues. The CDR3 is CSASRDRGYYEQYF. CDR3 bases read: TGCAGTGCTAGCCGGGACAGGGGGTACTACGAG.

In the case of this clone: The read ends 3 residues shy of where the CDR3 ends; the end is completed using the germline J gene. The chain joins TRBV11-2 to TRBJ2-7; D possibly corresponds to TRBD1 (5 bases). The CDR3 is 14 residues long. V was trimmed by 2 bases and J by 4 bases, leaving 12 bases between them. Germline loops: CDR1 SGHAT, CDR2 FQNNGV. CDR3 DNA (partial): TGTGCCAGCAGCTTACGTCCCAGGGCTTACGAG. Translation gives CASSLRPRAYE. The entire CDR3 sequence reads CASSLRPRAYEQYF.